This T cell receptor beta chain is from a study of graft-versus-host responses after intestinal transplantation. The V end was cut by 4 bases, the J end by 8 bases, with 18 bases between. The CDR3 covers 14 residues. Germline V gene data show CDR1 as SGHRS and CDR2 as YFSETQ. Comment on this clone: Its antigen is undetermined.

The method was immunoSEQ multiplex PCR; TCRdb's version includes in-frame clones alone and lacks a portion of them. The data show about 71,000 clones, about 92% seen once. The TCR was taken from a human donor who received an intestinal transplant. Sample: unstimulated CD8+ T cells sorted from spleen or lymph node cells, taken before intestinal transplant. The rearrangement links TRBV5-1 to TRBJ1-1, with a possible D match to TRBD1 (5 bases). CDR3 loop: CASSAGGGSMEAFF. In DNA form, the CDR3 reads TGCGCCAGCAGCGCGGGGGGGGGTTCGATGGAAGCTTTCTTT.